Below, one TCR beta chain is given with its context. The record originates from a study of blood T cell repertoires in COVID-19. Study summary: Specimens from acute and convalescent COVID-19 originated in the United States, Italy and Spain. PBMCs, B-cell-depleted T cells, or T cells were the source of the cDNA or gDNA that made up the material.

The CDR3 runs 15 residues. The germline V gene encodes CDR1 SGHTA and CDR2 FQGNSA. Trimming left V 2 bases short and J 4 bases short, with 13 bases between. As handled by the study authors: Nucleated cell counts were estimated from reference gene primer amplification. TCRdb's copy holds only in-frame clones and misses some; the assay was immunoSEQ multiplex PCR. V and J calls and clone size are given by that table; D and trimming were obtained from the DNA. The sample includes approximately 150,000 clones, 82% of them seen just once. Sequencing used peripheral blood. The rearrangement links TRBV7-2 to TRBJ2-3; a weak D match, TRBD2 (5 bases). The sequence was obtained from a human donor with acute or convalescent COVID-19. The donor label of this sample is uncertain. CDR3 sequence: CASSLLVVASDTQYF. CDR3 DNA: TGTGCCAGCAGCTTACTGGTAGTAGCGTCAGATACGCAGTATTTT.